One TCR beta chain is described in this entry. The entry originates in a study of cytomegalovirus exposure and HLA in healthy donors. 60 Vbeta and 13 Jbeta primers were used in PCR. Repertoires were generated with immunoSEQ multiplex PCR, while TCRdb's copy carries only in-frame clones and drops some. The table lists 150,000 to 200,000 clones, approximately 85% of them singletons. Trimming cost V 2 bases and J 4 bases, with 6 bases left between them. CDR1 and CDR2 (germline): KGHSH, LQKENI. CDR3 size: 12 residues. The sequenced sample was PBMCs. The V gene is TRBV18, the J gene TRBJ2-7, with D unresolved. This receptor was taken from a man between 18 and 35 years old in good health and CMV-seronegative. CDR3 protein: CASSPSKYEQYF. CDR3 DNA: TGTGCCAGCTCACCATCCAAATACGAGCAGTACTTC.